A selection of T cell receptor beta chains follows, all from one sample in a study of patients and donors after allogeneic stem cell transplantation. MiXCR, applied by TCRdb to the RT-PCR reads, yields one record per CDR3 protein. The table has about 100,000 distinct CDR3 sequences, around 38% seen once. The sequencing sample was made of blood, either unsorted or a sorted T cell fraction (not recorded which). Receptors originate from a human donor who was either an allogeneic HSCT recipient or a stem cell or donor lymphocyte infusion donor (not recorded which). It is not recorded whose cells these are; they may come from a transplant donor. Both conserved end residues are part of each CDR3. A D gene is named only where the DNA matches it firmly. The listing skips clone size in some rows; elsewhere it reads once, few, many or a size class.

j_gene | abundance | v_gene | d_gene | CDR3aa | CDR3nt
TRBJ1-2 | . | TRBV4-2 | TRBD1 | CASSQPGQYRFYGYTF | TGTGCCAGCAGCCAACCGGGACAGTATCGTTTCTATGGCTACACCTTC
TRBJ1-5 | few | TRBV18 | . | CASAGRAGLNQPQHF | TGTGCCAGCGCCGGCCGGGCAGGGCTTAATCAGCCCCAGCATTTT
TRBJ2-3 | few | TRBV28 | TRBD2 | CASESSGSPQDTQYF | TGTGCCAGCGAATCTAGCGGGAGCCCACAAGATACGCAGTATTTT
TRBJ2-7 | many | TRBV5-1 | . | CASSLRDTAYEQYF | TGCGCCAGCAGTCTCCGGGACACAGCCTACGAGCAGTACTTC
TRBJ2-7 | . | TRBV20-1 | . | CSAQTEYEQYF | TGCAGTGCCCAGACAGAATACGAGCAGTACTTC
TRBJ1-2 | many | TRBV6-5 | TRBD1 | CASHRQGNNGYTF | TGTGCCAGCCACCGACAGGGAAACAATGGCTACACCTTC
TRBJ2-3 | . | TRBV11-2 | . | CASSLDTTDTQYF | TGTGCCAGCAGCTTAGACACCACAGATACGCAGTATTTT
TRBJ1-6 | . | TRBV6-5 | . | CASTLNMPNSPLHF | TGTGCCAGCACTCTGAACATGCCCAATTCACCCCTCCACTTT
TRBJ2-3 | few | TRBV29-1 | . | CSVTTVKQYF | TGCAGCGTGACGACAGTCAAGCAGTATTTT
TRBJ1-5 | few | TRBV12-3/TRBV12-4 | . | CASSLQAQPQHF | TGTGCCAGCAGTTTACAGGCGCAGCCCCAGCATTTT
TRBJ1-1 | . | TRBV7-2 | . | CASSLAGLNTEAFF | TGTGCCAGCAGCTTAGCCGGGTTGAACACTGAAGCTTTCTTT
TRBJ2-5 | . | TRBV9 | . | CASSVAGGLETQYF | TGTGCCAGCAGCGTAGCCGGAGGGCTGGAGACCCAGTACTTC
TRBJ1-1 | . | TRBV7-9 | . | CASSSFTTEAFF | TGTGCCAGCAGCTCCTTTACTACTGAAGCTTTCTTT
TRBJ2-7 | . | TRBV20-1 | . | CSARGPSRAGSYEQYF | TGCAGTGCTAGAGGTCCCTCGAGAGCGGGCTCCTACGAGCAGTACTTC
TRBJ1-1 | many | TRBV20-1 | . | CSSVRVNTEAFF | TGCAGTTCCGTCAGGGTCAACACTGAAGCTTTCTTT
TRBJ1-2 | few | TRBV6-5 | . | CASSNVEGGVYGYTF | TGTGCCAGCAGTAACGTTGAAGGGGGAGTCTATGGCTACACCTTC
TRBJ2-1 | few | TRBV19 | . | CASSISGNNEQFF | TGTGCCAGTAGTATATCTGGGAACAATGAGCAGTTCTTC